This note documents a single T cell receptor beta chain sequence. This specimen comes from a study of OX40 agonist ivuxolimab in advanced cancers. Study information: Ivuxolimab, an agonist antibody against OX40 (CD134), was given to patients.

Clones were sequenced by immunoSEQ multiplex PCR, and TCRdb holds only the in-frame ones, with some missing. This table holds under 80,000 clones, almost 90% found once. Trimming cost V 5 bases and J 2 bases, with 12 bases left between them. Germline lookup yields CDR1 SGHTA and CDR2 FQGTGA. This CDR3 has 15 residues. This sequence joins TRBV7-3 and TRBJ2-2; perhaps D is TRBD1 or TRBD2 (6 bases each). The receptor was isolated from an adult with an advanced solid tumor such as melanoma, head and neck, liver or kidney cancer. Sequenced here: CD4+ or CD8+ T cells sorted from blood, sampled in a trial of the OX40 agonist ivuxolimab. As DNA, the CDR3 is TGTGCCAGCAGCCAGGGGACTTTTAACACCGGGGAGCTGTTTTTT. It codes for CASSQGTFNTGELFF.